This T cell receptor (beta chain) came from a study of cytomegalovirus exposure and HLA in healthy donors. From the approximately 120-subject validation cohort, which was separate from the roughly 620-subject first cohort, the donors were drawn. Note on this clone: Antigen specificity is unknown.

Repertoires were generated with immunoSEQ multiplex PCR, while TCRdb's copy carries only in-frame clones and drops some. Here the sample spans approximately 76,000 clones, 94% being singletons. Germline CDR1 is SGHDT and CDR2 is YYEEEE. The V end lost 4 bases, the J end lost 6 bases, and 19 bases lay between the germline ends. The CDR3 runs 15 residues. Study-level results: Reportedly, diagnosis of cytomegalovirus status by the classifier showed high specificity and sensitivity. Researchers counted around 180 TCR beta chains as cytomegalovirus-associated. Rarity marked most TCR sequences, yet some public TCRs occurred in many donors.

The chain uses TRBV5-6 and TRBJ1-2, with D perhaps matching TRBD1 (6 bases). The specimen was PBMCs. The clonotype comes from a woman aged 18 to 35 in good health and CMV-seropositive. Here the CDR3 DNA reads TGTGCCAGCAGCGGGGTGAGCTTTCAGGGGCATGGCTACACCTTC. Amino acid sequence: CASSGVSFQGHGYTF.